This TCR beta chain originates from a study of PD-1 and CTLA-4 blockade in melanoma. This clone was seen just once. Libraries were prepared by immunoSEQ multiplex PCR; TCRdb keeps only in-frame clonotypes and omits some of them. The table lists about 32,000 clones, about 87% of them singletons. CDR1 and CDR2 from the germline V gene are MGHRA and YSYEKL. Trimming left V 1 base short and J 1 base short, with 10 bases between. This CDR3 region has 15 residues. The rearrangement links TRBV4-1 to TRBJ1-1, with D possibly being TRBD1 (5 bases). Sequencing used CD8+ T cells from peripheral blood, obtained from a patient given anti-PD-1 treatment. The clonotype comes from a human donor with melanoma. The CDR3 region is CASSQVIGENTEAFF. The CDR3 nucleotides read TGCGCCAGCAGCCAAGTGATAGGGGAGAACACTGAAGCTTTCTTT.